What follows are 21 T cell receptor beta chains derived from one specimen sequenced in a study of CD8+ T cells in alopecia areata. Treatment in this sample: oral pan-JAK inhibitor, 5-10 mg twice daily. Once RNA had been extracted, it was reverse transcribed into cDNA to act as the sequencing template. Only in-frame clones appear in the TCRdb table, and some are missing; sequencing was by immunoSEQ multiplex PCR. Among about 200,000 clones listed, roughly 64% were seen once. The sequencing here drew on CD4+ T cells sorted from blood, taken at week 24, from a patient treated with tofacitinib. The origin of the receptors is a human donor with alopecia areata.

The rearrangement uses TRBV7-7 and TRBJ2-3; TRBD2 matches 8 bases. This CDR3 comprises 16 residues. The V gene's germline CDR1 is SSHAT and CDR2 FNYEAQ (reference sequence). V lost 3 bases, J lost 4 bases, and 9 bases stayed unmatched. The CDR3 DNA follows: TGTGCCAGCAGCTTGGAACCGGGACTAGGCTCAGATACGCAGTATTTT. Protein sequence: CASSLEPGLGSDTQYF.

V is TRBV5-6 and J is TRBJ1-2, with TRBD1 identical over 7 bases. V lost 1 base, J lost 13 bases, and 16 bases stayed unmatched. Per the germline V gene, CDR1 is SGHDT and CDR2 is YYEEEE. The CDR3 loop spans 15 amino acids. The CDR3 region is CASSLSRDRGLVATF. The CDR3 DNA reads as TGTGCCAGCAGCTTGTCTAGGGACAGAGGACTTGTTGCCACCTTC.

The J gene is TRBJ1-2, the V gene TRBV29-1; D perhaps matches TRBD1 (5 bases). The V end lost 3 bases, the J end lost 7 bases, and 6 bases lay between the germline ends. Germline lookup yields CDR1 SQVTM and CDR2 ANQGSEA. The CDR3 runs to 10 residues. CDR3 DNA: TGCAGCGTTGAGGGGGGTGGCTACACCTTC. It encodes CSVEGGGYTF.

The chain employs TRBV5-4 and TRBJ1-5; no clear D gene. CDR3 size: 14 residues. Germline V gives CDR1 SGHNT, CDR2 YYREEE (reference sequence). Trimming left V 1 base short and J 4 bases short, with 9 bases between. In nucleotides, the CDR3 is TGTGCCAGCAGCTTGTGGGCAAATAATCAGCCCCAGCATTTT. The encoded protein is CASSLWANNQPQHF.

The rearrangement uses TRBV4-1 and TRBJ2-5; D may be TRBD2 (5 bases). Trimming pared 4 bases from V and 4 bases from J, leaving 13 bases between. The germline gives CDR1 MGHRA, CDR2 YSYEKL. CDR3 length equals 14 residues. The CDR3 reads CASSRVGGRETQYF. CDR3 nucleotides: TGCGCCAGCAGCCGGGTAGGAGGTCGAGAGACCCAGTACTTC.

V usage is TRBV5-1 and J usage is TRBJ2-5, with 9 bases lining up with TRBD1. The V segment lost 2 bases and the J segment 5 bases; nucleotides outside the gene matches: 7. This CDR3 region has 15 residues. Germline V gives CDR1 SGHRS, CDR2 YFSETQ. The chain's CDR3 is CASSLTGGFTETQYF. CDR3 in DNA: TGCGCCAGCAGCTTAACAGGGGGCTTCACGGAGACCCAGTACTTC.

This clone was seen a handful of times. Within the sample, other DNA sequences also encode this same CDR3. The V call is TRBV7-2, the J call TRBJ2-4; D unclear. V dropped 1 base and J dropped 2 bases, with 6 bases sitting between them. This CDR3 has 14 amino acids. Germline CDR1 reads SGHTA; CDR2 reads FQGNSA. The CDR3 bases are TGTGCCAGCAGCTTAGGGGGTTCCAAAAACATTCAGTACTTC. Its protein product is CASSLGGSKNIQYF.

The V call is TRBV4-2, the J call TRBJ2-5; no clear D. V lost 0 bases to trimming and J lost 5 bases, with 7 bases between them. Germline V CDR1 and CDR2: LGHNA, YNFKEQ. There are 13 residues in the CDR3. The CDR3, as DNA: TGTGCCAGCAGCCAAGATATGCAGGAGACCCAGTACTTC. Its translation is CASSQDMQETQYF.

This clone was detected a few times. The rearrangement joins TRBV5-1 to TRBJ1-1, with no clear D. The CDR3 spans 14 residues. The germline V gene encodes CDR1 SGHRS and CDR2 YFSETQ. V lost 4 bases, J lost 0 bases, and 10 bases lay in between. CDR3 coding DNA: TGCGCCAGCAGCACATGGACCCTGAACACTGAAGCTTTCTTT. Translation: CASSTWTLNTEAFF. The whole variable domain, filled in from reference TRBV5-1 and TRBJ1-1, reads KAGVTQTPRYLIKTRGQQVTLSCSPISGHRSVSWYQQTPGQGLQFLFEYFSETQRNKGNFPGRFSGRQFSNSRSEMNVSTLELGDSALYLCASSTWTLNTEAFFGQGTRLTVV.

V gene TRBV10-3 combines with J gene TRBJ1-4; possibly TRBD1 for D (5 bases). The CDR3 is 14 amino acids. V dropped 5 bases and J dropped 3 bases, with 10 bases sitting between them. The germline CDR1 and CDR2 sequences are ENHRY and SYGVKD. The CDR3 here is CAISLGGANEKLFF. The CDR3 bases are TGTGCCATCAGTCTCGGGGGAGCTAATGAAAAACTGTTTTTT.

The chain uses TRBV4-2 and TRBJ2-6, with a weak D call TRBD1 (6 bases). The CDR3 consists of 17 residues. V was shortened by 0 bases and J by 1 base, with 10 bases between the two germline ends. Looked up from germline, CDR1 is LGHNA and CDR2 is YNFKEQ. Written as DNA, the CDR3 is TGTGCCAGCAGCCAAGATTTCGGACAGTCTGGGGCCAACGTCCTGACTTTC. Protein sequence: CASSQDFGQSGANVLTF.

The genes are TRBV7-9 and TRBJ2-5; 9 bases are shared with TRBD1. This CDR3 has 14 amino acids. The V and J ends lost 4 bases and 3 bases, in that order; junction bases with no gene match: 3. Looked up from germline, CDR1 is SEHNR and CDR2 is FQNEAQ (reference sequence). CDR3 residues: CASSSGQGEETQYF. DNA of the CDR3: TGTGCCAGCAGCTCGGGACAGGGAGAAGAGACCCAGTACTTC.

In this sample, this clone turned up a few times. This chain connects TRBV2 to TRBJ2-5; D unresolved. The CDR3 has 11 residues. V lost 6 bases to trimming and J lost 3 bases, with 5 bases between them. Germline V gene sequence: CDR1 SNHLY, CDR2 FYNNEI. For the CDR3, the DNA is TGTGCCAGCAGCGTTAAAGAGACCCAGTACTTC. Residues: CASSVKETQYF.

V and J are TRBV27 and TRBJ2-5; 9 bases are a match to TRBD2. The V and J ends lost 3 bases and 2 bases, in that order; junction bases with no gene match: 7. The CDR3 has 16 amino acids. The germline V gene encodes CDR1 MNHEY and CDR2 SMNVEV (reference sequence). CDR3 residues: CASSFRAGGPQETQYF. The CDR3 DNA follows: TGTGCCAGCAGTTTTCGGGCGGGAGGGCCGCAAGAGACCCAGTACTTC.

The chain uses TRBV5-4 and TRBJ2-2; 8 bases are shared with TRBD2. The trim removed 0 bases at V and 4 bases at J, leaving 2 bases unmatched. Per the germline V gene, CDR1 is SGHNT and CDR2 is YYREEE (reference sequence). The CDR3 extends over 15 amino acids. The CDR3 protein is CASSLDSGVTGELFF. As DNA, the CDR3 is TGTGCCAGCAGCTTGGATAGCGGGGTCACCGGGGAGCTGTTTTTT.

This clone was seen a handful of times. The rearrangement joins TRBV10-3 to TRBJ2-3, with D possibly TRBD2 on 6 matching bases. Per germline, CDR1 ENHRY and CDR2 SYGVKD. V shed 6 bases and J shed 6 bases, with 13 bases lying between them. This CDR3 contains 13 residues. The CDR3 is CAISPGRSDTQYF. The CDR3 bases are TGTGCCATCAGCCCCGGGAGATCCGATACGCAGTATTTT.

The chain recombines TRBV4-3 with TRBJ2-5; D might be TRBD2 (6 bases). This CDR3 comprises 14 residues. V was trimmed by 4 bases and J by 2 bases, leaving 11 bases between them. CDR1 is LGHNA and CDR2 is YSLEER in the germline V gene. CDR3 DNA sequence: TGCGCCAGCAGCCGAGAAGGAGGGCAAGAGACCCAGTACTTC. This translates into CASSREGGQETQYF.

This chain joins TRBV5-4 and TRBJ2-3, with a tentative D call TRBD1 (5 bases). This CDR3 region has 15 residues. V lost 0 bases and J 2 bases, leaving 10 bases between the germline ends. Per the germline V gene, CDR1 is SGHNT and CDR2 is YYREEE (reference sequence). CDR3 coding DNA: TGTGCCAGCAGCTTGGATTCAGGGTCCACAGATACGCAGTATTTT. This sequence encodes CASSLDSGSTDTQYF.

The chain carries TRBV7-2 and TRBJ2-1, with 10 bases lining up with TRBD2. With 3 bases clipped from V and 4 bases from J, the junction kept 3 bases outside the gene matches. Per the germline V gene, CDR1 is SGHTA and CDR2 is FQGNSA. CDR3 length: 15 residues. The CDR3 reads CASSFERGGYNEQFF. The CDR3 bases are TGTGCCAGCAGCTTCGAGCGGGGGGGATACAATGAGCAGTTCTTC.

The chain uses TRBV6-5 and TRBJ1-2; D gene ambiguous. Trimming left V 3 bases short and J 4 bases short, with 15 bases between. Germline values: CDR1 MNHEY, CDR2 SVGAGI. This CDR3 has 15 amino acids. CDR3: CASSYDVGLVYGYTF. CDR3 nucleotides: TGTGCCAGCAGTTATGACGTGGGGTTGGTCTATGGCTACACCTTC.

The chain links TRBV15 to TRBJ2-1; 16 nucleotides line up with TRBD2. From germline, CDR1 is LNHNV and CDR2 YYDKDF (reference sequence). This CDR3 is 16 amino acids long. Trimming at V came to 5 bases and at J to 7 bases, leaving 5 bases not matched to a gene. CDR3 sequence: CATSVPGLAGGNEQFF. For the CDR3, the DNA is TGTGCCACCAGCGTCCCGGGACTAGCGGGAGGGAATGAGCAGTTCTTC.